These 15 T cell receptor beta chains were all obtained from the same sample, sequenced in a study of regulatory T cells in long-lasting Graves disease. This sample's time point: newly diagnosed GD, antithyroid drugs for less than 3 months. Generation of the TCR library employed RNA extracted from PBMCs. Investigators prepared the TCR beta libraries by applying iRepertoire HTBI primers and Arm-PCR of CDR3 regions. TCRdb analysed the multiplex PCR reads with MiXCR anew, one entry per CDR3 protein. The sample yields more than 450,000 distinct CDR3 sequences, around 15% seen once. A further study also used this sample, focusing on T cells in Graves' hyperthyroidism and ophthalmopathy.

The specimen was peripheral blood mononuclear cells (PBMCs), collected at new diagnosis, from a patient treated with antithyroid drugs. The origin of the receptors is a man aged 35 to 55 with Graves disease.

This clonotype was detected ten times or more. The chain is built from TRBV18 and TRBJ1-1; no firm D call. V dropped 6 bases and J dropped 1 base, with 18 bases sitting between them. CDR1 KGHSH and CDR2 LQKENI come from the germline V gene. The CDR3 consists of 16 residues. The CDR3 reads CASSLELAGGNTEAFF. In DNA form, the CDR3 reads TGTGCCAGCTCCCTCGAACTGGCGGGAGGGAACACTGAAGCTTTCTTT.

This clonotype turned up a few times. The chain uses TRBV19 and TRBJ2-4; D gene unclear. Germline V gene sequence: CDR1 LNHDA, CDR2 SQIVND (reference sequence). Trimming removed 3 bases at V and 9 bases at J, with 15 bases between. The CDR3 extends over 14 amino acids. The CDR3 nucleotides are TGTGCCAGTAGTATGGGAAGGGTTCGGAGCATTCAGTACTTC. This encodes CASSMGRVRSIQYF. Full variable domain (outside the CDR3, taken from reference TRBV19 and TRBJ2-4): DGGITQSPKYLFRKEGQNVTLSCEQNLNHDAMYWYRQDPGQGLRLIYYSQIVNDFQKGDIAEGYSVSREKKESFPLTVTSAQKNPTAFYLCASSMGRVRSIQYFGAGTRLSVL.

This clonotype was picked up many times. The rearrangement joins TRBV24-1 to TRBJ1-1; perhaps TRBD1 as D (5 bases). The germline gives CDR1 KGHDR, CDR2 SFDVKD. This CDR3 region has 12 residues. The V and J ends lost 9 bases and 3 bases respectively, with 10 bases between them. CDR3 bases: TGTGCCACCGCGTGGGGGGACACTGAAGCTTTCTTT. It is translated as CATAWGDTEAFF.

The table lists this clonotype with many counts. This chain joins TRBV12-3 or TRBV12-4 and TRBJ1-1; 7 nucleotides align to TRBD1. With 5 bases clipped from V and 6 bases from J, the junction kept 6 bases outside the gene matches. The CDR3 totals 13 residues. The CDR3 nucleotides are TGTGCCAGCAGTCTTGTCAGGGGGGCTGAAGCTTTCTTT. Protein sequence: CASSLVRGAEAFF.

Ten or more counts support this clonotype. The chain uses TRBV12-3 or TRBV12-4 and TRBJ1-1, with D unclear. The CDR3 is 13 amino acids. Trimming shortened V by 5 bases and J by 2 bases, and 9 bases separated the two germline ends. The DNA of the CDR3 is TGTGCCAGCAGTCCCTCACATAACACTGAAGCTTTCTTT. It translates to CASSPSHNTEAFF.

In its sample, this clonotype was seen a few times. Sequence at one end of the junction differs from germline and may be a read error. The gene calls are TRBV27 and TRBJ1-1; D not certain. This CDR3 contains 13 residues. Germline CDR1 is MNHEY and CDR2 is SMNVEV (reference sequence). The CDR3 protein is CASSLLLGSDAFF. CDR3 sequence (DNA): TGTGCCAGCAGTTTACTATTGGGGTCTGATGCTTTCTTT.

Remarks on this clonotype: The DNA is left out, because the CDR3 cannot be placed on it with certainty; the CDR3 is given as TCRdb lists it. The chain uses TRBV11-2 and TRBJ2-3; the table names TRBD1, a call not compared with the DNA. The CDR3 is 21 amino acids long, termini counted. Per germline, CDR1 SGHAT and CDR2 FQNNGV. The CDR3 is CASSIYLCSVGAGLSTDTQYF.

This clonotype appeared many times. The junction does not match germline at one end; this may be a read error. CDR3 DNA sequence: TGCGCCAGCATCTTGGCTGAGCGGGAGGGCCTATACGAGCAGTACTTC. As protein: CASILAEREGLYEQYF. This chain uses TRBV5-1 with TRBJ2-7, with 10 bases lining up with TRBD2. CDR1 SGHRS and CDR2 YFSETQ come from the germline V gene. This CDR3 has 16 amino acids.

This clonotype has ten or more counts. This chain links TRBV2 with TRBJ2-3, with 14 bases that match TRBD2. V lost 4 bases to trimming and J lost 0 bases; unmatched junction nucleotides: 3. Germline V gene lookup returns CDR1 SNHLY and CDR2 FYNNEI. The CDR3 has 17 residues. The CDR3 spells CASSGLAGGTSTDTQYF. CDR3 in DNA: TGTGCCAGCAGTGGACTAGCGGGAGGGACTAGCACAGATACGCAGTATTTT.

This clonotype has a handful of counts. The chain recombines TRBV9 with TRBJ2-4; maybe TRBD2 (6 bases). Germline lookup yields CDR1 SGDLS and CDR2 YYNGEE. V lost 0 bases, J lost 2 bases, and 15 bases lay in between. The CDR3 runs 17 residues. This CDR3 is CASSVGVSGATKNIQYF. The CDR3 bases are TGTGCCAGCAGCGTAGGGGTTTCGGGAGCAACCAAAAACATTCAGTACTTC. The variable domain in full, with the rest retrieved from reference TRBV9 and TRBJ2-4, is DSGVTQTPKHLITATGQRVTLRCSPRSGDLSVYWYQQSLDQGLQFLIQYYNGEERAKGNILERFSAQQFPDLHSELNLSSLELGDSALYFCASSVGVSGATKNIQYFGAGTRLSVL.

In its sample, this clonotype was seen many times. The V gene is TRBV28, the J gene TRBJ1-5, with unresolved D. Between the trimmed V and J ends, which lost 2 bases and 2 bases, there was a span of 10 bases. There are 15 residues in the CDR3. CDR1 is MDHEN and CDR2 is SYDVKM in the germline V gene. The CDR3 bases are TGTGCCAGCAGTTTAGGAGGAGCGCGCAATCAGCCCCAGCATTTT. Amino acids: CASSLGGARNQPQHF.

The chain carries TRBV28 and TRBJ2-1, with a weak D call TRBD2 (6 bases). With 0 bases removed from V and 5 bases from J, the gap between germline ends came to 26 bases. The CDR3 is made up of 20 amino acids. Germline V lookup: CDR1 MDHEN, CDR2 SYDVKM. The CDR3, as DNA: TGTGCCAGCAGTTTATGGCTAGCGTTCCGAACGGTCCTCGCAGACAATGAGCAGTTCTTC. It codes for CASSLWLAFRTVLADNEQFF.

Note on this clonotype: One base away lies a much larger clone, so this may be a sequencing read error. The rearrangement uses TRBV6-1 and TRBJ2-1; 13 bases are a match to TRBD2. CDR1 and CDR2 from the germline V gene are MNHNS and SASEGT. With V trimmed by 7 bases and J by 0 bases, 6 bases remained unmatched. The CDR3 covers 17 residues. CDR3 sequence reads: CASTPGTSGNSYNEQFF. For the CDR3, the DNA is TGTGCCAGCACTCCAGGGACTAGCGGGAACTCCTACAATGAGCAGTTCTTC.

The rearrangement links TRBV30 to TRBJ2-3, with a tentative D call TRBD2 (6 bases). The CDR3 is 13 residues long. The germline V and J ends were trimmed by 4 bases and 2 bases, with 10 bases remaining between them. The germline gives CDR1 GTSNPN, CDR2 SVGIG (reference sequence). DNA for the CDR3: TGTGCCTGGAATGCGGGATTCACAGATACGCAGTATTTT. Its translation is CAWNAGFTDTQYF.

In its sample, this clonotype was seen many times. The gene calls are TRBV11-3 and TRBJ1-1; D uncertain. Germline lookup yields CDR1 SGHNT and CDR2 YENEEA. Trimming shortened V by 6 bases and J by 0 bases, and 14 bases separated the two germline ends. The CDR3 is made up of 15 amino acids. This chain's CDR3 is CASRPTEGVNTEAFF. In nucleotides, the CDR3 is TGTGCCAGCAGGCCCACGGAGGGTGTGAACACTGAAGCTTTCTTT.